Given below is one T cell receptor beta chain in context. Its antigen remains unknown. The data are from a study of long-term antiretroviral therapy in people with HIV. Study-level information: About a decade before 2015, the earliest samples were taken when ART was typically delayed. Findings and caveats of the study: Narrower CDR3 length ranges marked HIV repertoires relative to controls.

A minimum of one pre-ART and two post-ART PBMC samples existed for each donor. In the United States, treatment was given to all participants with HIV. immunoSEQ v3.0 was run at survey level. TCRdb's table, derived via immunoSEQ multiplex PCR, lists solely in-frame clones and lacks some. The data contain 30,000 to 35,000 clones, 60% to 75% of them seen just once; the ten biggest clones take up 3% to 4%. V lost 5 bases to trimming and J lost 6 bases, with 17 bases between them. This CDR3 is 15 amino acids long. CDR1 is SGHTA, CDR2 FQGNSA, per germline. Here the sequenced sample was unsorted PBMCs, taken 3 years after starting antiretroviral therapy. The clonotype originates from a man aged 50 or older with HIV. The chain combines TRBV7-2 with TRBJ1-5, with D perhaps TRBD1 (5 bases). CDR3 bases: TGTGCCAGCAGCCCGGGACTGCCCCTCAGTCAGCCCCAGCATTTT. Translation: CASSPGLPLSQPQHF.